This T cell receptor (beta chain) came from a study of chemoradiotherapy in HPV16-positive cancers. Germline CDR1 reads KGHSH; CDR2 reads LQKENI. This CDR3 is 13 amino acids long. Trimming took off 5 bases at V and 1 base at J, with 8 bases between the two ends. Study-level results: Only two HPV16-positive patients supplied the functional HPV-specificity definition.

Generated by immunoSEQ multiplex PCR, the TCRdb table keeps only in-frame clones and is missing some. The data show 25,000 to 30,000 clones, with more than 90% seen just once and around a fifth held by the top ten. In regard to this clone: What it binds is not known.

This chain links TRBV18 with TRBJ1-1; perhaps TRBD1 as D (5 bases). The receptor was derived from a human donor with HPV-associated anogenital cancer. Sequencing used blood, obtained from a patient who underwent chemoradiotherapy. The chain's CDR3 is CASSATENTEAFF. The CDR3 nucleotides are TGTGCCAGCTCAGCGACAGAGAACACTGAAGCTTTCTTT. The full variable domain, with the rest looked up from reference TRBV18 and TRBJ1-1, is NAGVMQNPRHLVRRRGQEARLRCSPMKGHSHVYWYRQLPEEGLKFMVYLQKENIIDESGMPKERFSAEFPKEGPSILRIQQVVRGDSAAYFCASSATENTEAFFGQGTRLTVV.